This T cell receptor (beta chain) was documented in a study of blood T cell repertoires in COVID-19 (dated by TCRdb to between 2020 and 2021). Context from the whole study: Samples covering the acute and convalescent phases of COVID-19 were provided by collaborators in the United States, Italy and Spain. The prospective study material was composed of cDNA or gDNA derived from T cells, B-cell-depleted T cells, or PBMCs. The dataset comprised deeply sampled blood TCRbeta repertoires from subjects exposed to, actively infected with, or recovered from COVID-19. The repertoires were released in a freely available public database meant as a resource for research on the immune response to SARS-CoV-2. The samples were drawn from two sources: the first 160 participants of the ongoing ImmuneRACE study, and 1,200 or so subjects contributed by 6 global collaborators. The sample metadata nearly always contained a de-identified subject ID, COVID-19 status, age in years and sex. Where available, HLA class I and class II types were obtained from metadata supplied by the sample provider rather than from assay-based typing. Here is what the overall study found, with its caveats: The quantity of clinical and demographic metadata differed by source and by participant and was supplied without curation.

The germline ends are 11 bases apart after V is trimmed by 4 bases and J by 2 bases. CDR1 and CDR2 are read off the germline V gene (reference sequence) as MNHEY and SMNVEV. The CDR3 starts with the cysteine, ends with the phenylalanine, and has 14 residues. The CDR3 DNA has 42 bases and is translated from base 1. The collaborating institutions used their own protocols to collect whole blood in K2EDTA tubes. For TCRbeta analysis, collaborators shipped samples in one of three forms: frozen whole blood, isolated PBMCs, or DNA extracted from either of those sample types. TCRbeta CDR3 regions were amplified from genomic DNA by means of the immunoSEQ Assay, a bias-controlled multiplex PCR. As for how the authors treated the data: Nucleated cell counts per sample were estimated from amplification of reference gene primers within the assay. To quantify the absolute abundance of each unique TCRbeta CDR3 rearrangement, sequence reads were collapsed and filtered. Productive Simpson clonality was computed per sample as the square root of Simpson's diversity index over productive rearrangements. TCRdb took this table from immuneACCESS and kept in-frame rearrangements with V and J called. Such tables lack part of the clones; where checked against another copy, unresolved V genes explain under half of the gap, and the rest is unexplained. V and J calls and clone size are those listed in that table; D and trimming were worked out from the DNA. The sample table lists around 37,000 clones, roughly 84% of them with a count of one. The ten largest account for around 2.4% of the sample.

As concerns this clone: There is no known antigen for this receptor. It has no much larger one-base neighbor in the sample; base qualities were not kept.

The sample comprised peripheral blood. This receptor was taken from a human donor in a cohort sampled during active COVID-19. The sequence joins TRBV27 to TRBJ2-5, and TRBD1 may be the D gene, going by 6 matching bases. DNA sequence: TGTGCCAGCAGTTCCCGGGACACACAAGAGACCCAGTACTTC. Translation gives CASSSRDTQETQYF.